This T cell receptor (beta chain) emerged from a study of T cell responses to AZD1222 COVID-19 vaccine. With respect to this clone: Its antigen is still unknown.

The assay was immunoSEQ multiplex PCR, and TCRdb's table has in-frame clones only and misses some. Here the sample spans more than 250,000 clones, 93% being singletons. Notes on the study in general: Only after the peak T cell response were repertoires sampled. Rises in breadth and depth of Spike-specific TCRs came after two AZD1222 doses. Donor demographics were predominantly white British with a female majority; clonal diversity may be underestimated.

Sequenced here: peripheral blood, sampled on day 0 of AZD1222 vaccination. This clonotype was obtained from an adult in good health.

The CDR3, as DNA: TGTGCTTCAGGGAGTGGAGAGACCCAGTACTTC. Residues: CASGSGETQYF. The chain recombines TRBV19 with TRBJ2-5; TRBD1 or TRBD2 may be the D gene (5 bases each). The CDR3 loop spans 11 amino acids. Germline V lookup: CDR1 LNHDA, CDR2 SQIVND (reference sequence).